The present T cell receptor (beta chain) was sequenced within a study of response to subunit inactivated influenza vaccine. Study-wide points: The study's authors posited that every seasonal influenza vaccination enlists few new T cells.

TCRdb independently ran MiXCR on the RT-PCR reads; one entry per CDR3 protein. The sample lists approximately 530,000 distinct CDR3 sequences, approximately 7.2% occurring once. Germline lookup yields CDR1 PRHDT and CDR2 FYEKMQ (reference sequence). V was pared by 5 bases and J by 5 bases, with 10 bases between. The CDR3 is 13 residues long. Of note for this clonotype: Its antigen is as yet unknown.

The sequenced sample was PBMCs from blood, obtained about 23 months after vaccination. The receptor was isolated from a man in his fifties or sixties who received an inactivated influenza vaccine. The V call is TRBV13, the J call TRBJ2-1; TRBD2 might be the D (6 bases). The CDR3 region has the DNA TGTGCCAGCAGCGGGGGGTTACACAATGAGCAGTTCTTC. Protein sequence: CASSGGLHNEQFF.